This note documents a single T cell receptor beta chain sequence. Its antigen is undetermined. This sample is drawn from a study of blood T cells in healthy people across ages. Broader study findings: TCR beta diversity was tightly associated with the proportion of naive T cells.

Germline CDR1 and CDR2: SEHNR and FQNEAQ (reference sequence). The CDR3 has 13 amino acids. Deletions cut 1 base from V and 1 base from J, with 4 bases between. Approximately 10 milliliters was the volume of peripheral blood drawn from each donor. It was with a sample-barcoded 5' primer and a J-beta primer mix that a second PCR of roughly 7 to 12 cycles was run. TCRdb re-analysed the 5' RACE reads in MiXCR, keeping a single row per CDR3 protein. The data show over 600,000 distinct CDR3 sequences, approximately 60% seen once. The chain combines TRBV7-9 with TRBJ1-1; no firm D call. The source material was blood. The source of this sequence is a man aged 40-50 years in good health. The CDR3 sequence: CASSLEKNTEAFF. The CDR3, as DNA: TGTGCCAGCAGCTTAGAAAAGAACACTGAAGCTTTCTTT.